Listed here are 24 T cell receptor beta chains from one sample, sequenced in a study of blood T cell repertoires in COVID-19. Produced via immunoSEQ multiplex PCR; TCRdb's table is partial and in-frame only. The data contain fewer than 110,000 clones, 85% of them singletons. The sequenced sample was peripheral blood. The origin of the receptors is a woman aged 70-85 years with active or convalescent COVID-19.

This chain uses TRBV29-1 with TRBJ1-1, with 7 nucleotides matching TRBD1. The CDR3 is 13 amino acids. V lost 6 bases, J lost 4 bases, and 8 bases stayed unmatched. Germline CDR1 and CDR2: SQVTM and ANQGSEA. The CDR3 protein is CSVNRQGSTEAFF. The CDR3 bases are TGCAGCGTCAACCGACAGGGTAGCACTGAAGCTTTCTTT.

The V and J genes are TRBV6-1 and TRBJ1-2, with a weak D call TRBD1 (5 bases). The V gene's germline CDR1 is MNHNS and CDR2 SASEGT. V was clipped by 2 bases and J by 0 bases, with 10 bases between them. The CDR3 sequence is 15 residues long. The CDR3 loop reads CASSEMGGPNYGYTF. The DNA for the CDR3 is TGTGCCAGCAGTGAAATGGGGGGACCTAACTATGGCTACACCTTC.

The chain uses TRBV19 and TRBJ2-7; 7 positions agree with TRBD1. V was clipped by 6 bases and J by 0 bases; unmatched bases: 8. The CDR3 has 15 residues. From germline, CDR1 is LNHDA and CDR2 SQIVND (reference sequence). The CDR3 DNA follows: TGTGCCAGTAGGCCGACACAGGGGCTCTCCTACGAGCAGTACTTC. As protein: CASRPTQGLSYEQYF.

The rearrangement joins TRBV4-3 to TRBJ1-5, with 7 bases aligning to TRBD1. Germline V lookup: CDR1 LGHNA, CDR2 YSLEER. This CDR3 region has 18 residues. Trimming removed 4 bases from V and 3 bases from J; junction bases left unmatched: 15. CDR3 residues: CASSPKPPTGVNNQPQHF. Written as DNA, the CDR3 is TGCGCCAGCAGCCCTAAACCCCCCACAGGGGTGAACAATCAGCCCCAGCATTTT.

This chain uses TRBV28 with TRBJ1-2; 11 nucleotides align to TRBD1. V lost 5 bases, J lost 8 bases, and 7 bases stayed unmatched. This CDR3 spans 14 amino acids. Germline V gene lookup returns CDR1 MDHEN and CDR2 SYDVKM. In nucleotides, the CDR3 is TGTGCCAGCAGTCCGACCGGGACAGGGGGAGGCTACACCTTC. The encoded protein is CASSPTGTGGGYTF.

The rearrangement links TRBV18 to TRBJ2-1; TRBD2 agrees at 14 bases. CDR3 size: 15 residues. Germline assignment: CDR1 KGHSH and CDR2 LQKENI. The trim removed 4 bases at V and 6 bases at J, leaving 2 bases unmatched. The CDR3 region has the DNA TGTGCCAGCTCACTTGGGACTAGCGGGAGCAATGAGCAGTTCTTC. Encoded protein: CASSLGTSGSNEQFF. Full variable domain (outside the CDR3, taken from reference TRBV18 and TRBJ2-1): NAGVMQNPRHLVRRRGQEARLRCSPMKGHSHVYWYRQLPEEGLKFMVYLQKENIIDESGMPKERFSAEFPKEGPSILRIQQVVRGDSAAYFCASSLGTSGSNEQFFGPGTRLTVL.

The chain combines TRBV12-3 or TRBV12-4 with TRBJ1-2, with D possibly matching TRBD1 (5 bases). This CDR3 has 12 amino acids. V was pared by 4 bases and J by 3 bases, with 6 bases between. CDR3 protein: CASSSGYYGYTF. The CDR3 DNA sequence: TGTGCCAGCAGTTCAGGGTACTATGGCTACACCTTC.

V and J are TRBV7-2 and TRBJ2-2; the match to TRBD1 covers 7 bases. Germline values: CDR1 SGHTA, CDR2 FQGNSA. The junction had 16 bases not matched to a gene; V was cut back by 5 bases and J by 7 bases. The CDR3 sequence is 17 residues long. CDR3 DNA: TGTGCCAGCAGCATCAACAGGGTACAGGGGATTAGCGGGGAGCTGTTTTTT. Encoded protein: CASSINRVQGISGELFF.

This chain links TRBV11-2 with TRBJ2-3, with a tentative D call TRBD2 (5 bases). V lost 0 bases to trimming and J lost 5 bases, with 18 bases between them. The CDR3 extends over 17 amino acids. Germline V gene data show CDR1 as SGHAT and CDR2 as FQNNGV. In DNA form, the CDR3 reads TGTGCCAGCAGCTTAGAGATAGGTCGGGGTAGTAAAGATACGCAGTATTTT. This sequence encodes CASSLEIGRGSKDTQYF.

In its sample, this clone was seen a few times. The V gene is TRBV5-6, the J gene TRBJ2-5; 12 bases are shared with TRBD1. Germline assignment: CDR1 SGHDT and CDR2 YYEEEE. Unmatched junction bases numbered 6, after V lost 4 bases and J lost 5 bases. This CDR3 contains 15 residues. In DNA form, the CDR3 reads TGTGCCAGCAGCACTGGGACAGGGGGCTGGGAGACCCAGTACTTC. Its protein product is CASSTGTGGWETQYF.

The DNA of the CDR3 is TGCGCCAGCAGCTCGACAGAAACGAACACCGGGGAGCTGTTTTTT. Its translation: CASSSTETNTGELFF. The rearrangement joins TRBV5-1 to TRBJ2-2, with D possibly TRBD1 on 5 matching bases. Germline V lookup: CDR1 SGHRS, CDR2 YFSETQ. This CDR3 region has 15 residues. V was pared by 3 bases and J by 0 bases, with 9 bases between. The variable domain in full, with the rest retrieved from reference TRBV5-1 and TRBJ2-2, is KAGVTQTPRYLIKTRGQQVTLSCSPISGHRSVSWYQQTPGQGLQFLFEYFSETQRNKGNFPGRFSGRQFSNSRSEMNVSTLELGDSALYLCASSSTETNTGELFFGEGSRLTVL.

This chain connects TRBV3-1 (or the pseudogene TRBV3-2) to TRBJ1-1, with 8 bases aligning to TRBD1. CDR1 and CDR2 from the germline V gene are LGHDT and YNNKEL (reference sequence). The CDR3 has 13 residues. V lost 2 bases, J lost 10 bases, and 6 bases stayed unmatched. The chain's CDR3 is CASSQQQGVGAFF. The CDR3 DNA reads TGTGCCAGCAGCCAACAACAGGGGGTAGGAGCTTTCTTT.

The V and J genes are TRBV7-2 and TRBJ1-3, with 8 bases matching TRBD1. CDR1 is SGHTA, CDR2 FQGNSA, per germline. The CDR3 runs to 15 residues. J lost 6 bases, V lost 1 base, and 5 bases had no gene match. CDR3 residues: CASSLEAGQANTIYF. CDR3 DNA sequence: TGTGCCAGCAGCTTAGAAGCGGGACAGGCAAACACCATATATTTT.

The chain couples TRBV10-3 to TRBJ2-7, with 8 nucleotides matching TRBD2. The CDR3 contains 17 residues. The V segment lost 7 bases and the J segment 0 bases; nucleotides outside the gene matches: 14. CDR1 is ENHRY and CDR2 is SYGVKD in the germline V gene. Here the CDR3 reads CAIKGSDYSGNSYEQYF. In nucleotides, the CDR3 is TGTGCCATCAAGGGCTCCGATTATAGCGGGAACTCCTACGAGCAGTACTTC.

This chain joins TRBV2 and TRBJ2-3; 10 bases align to TRBD2. Unmatched junction bases numbered 6, after V lost 6 bases and J lost 3 bases. From germline, CDR1 is SNHLY and CDR2 FYNNEI. This CDR3 has 15 residues. This CDR3 is CASRVAGGPTDTQYF. Written as DNA, the CDR3 is TGTGCCAGCAGAGTAGCGGGGGGCCCAACAGATACGCAGTATTTT. Full variable domain (missing parts from reference TRBV2 and TRBJ2-3): EPEVTQTPSHQVTQMGQEVILRCVPISNHLYFYWYRQILGQKVEFLVSFYNNEISEKSEIFDDQFSVERPDGSNFTLKIRSTKLEDSAMYFCASRVAGGPTDTQYFGPGTRLTVL.

This clone was seen more than once but under ten times. The J gene is TRBJ1-6, the V gene TRBV27, with 7 bases fitting TRBD1. The CDR3 runs to 16 residues. The J segment lost 6 bases and the V segment lost 4 bases, leaving 9 bases of the junction unmatched. CDR1 is MNHEY and CDR2 is SMNVEV in the germline V gene (reference sequence). CDR3 loop: CASSSTRQGFNSPLHF. The CDR3 nucleotides are TGTGCCAGCAGTTCAACCCGACAGGGTTTTAATTCACCCCTCCACTTT.

This clone was seen a handful of times. The chain combines TRBV30 with TRBJ1-2; a weak D match, TRBD1 (5 bases). Germline V gene data show CDR1 as GTSNPN and CDR2 as SVGIG (reference sequence). The CDR3 runs 15 residues. V lost 2 bases and J 5 bases, leaving 18 bases between the germline ends. The CDR3 sequence is CAWSQQGLGEYGYTF. In DNA, the CDR3 is TGTGCCTGGAGTCAGCAGGGTTTGGGCGAGTATGGCTACACCTTC.

V usage is TRBV5-1 and J usage is TRBJ2-2; 11 bases fit TRBD1. CDR1 is SGHRS and CDR2 is YFSETQ in the germline V gene. This CDR3 region has 15 residues. V lost 4 bases, J lost 6 bases, and 5 bases stayed unmatched. CDR3 nucleotide sequence: TGCGCCAGCAGCCCGGGGACAGGGGGAGCCGGGGAGCTGTTTTTT. Translating gives CASSPGTGGAGELFF. Combining the CDR3 with reference TRBV5-1 and TRBJ2-2 gives the whole variable domain KAGVTQTPRYLIKTRGQQVTLSCSPISGHRSVSWYQQTPGQGLQFLFEYFSETQRNKGNFPGRFSGRQFSNSRSEMNVSTLELGDSALYLCASSPGTGGAGELFFGEGSRLTVL.

V usage is TRBV9 and J usage is TRBJ2-2; D is ambiguous. Germline V gene sequence: CDR1 SGDLS, CDR2 YYNGEE. This CDR3 region has 12 residues. V lost 4 bases to trimming and J lost 5 bases, with 6 bases between them. The CDR3: CASSLRTGELFF. CDR3 nucleotides: TGTGCCAGCAGCCTTAGAACCGGGGAGCTGTTTTTT.

The chain has TRBV9 and TRBJ2-2, with 7 positions matching TRBD1. Germline values: CDR1 SGDLS, CDR2 YYNGEE. With V trimmed by 2 bases and J by 5 bases, 6 bases remained unmatched. The CDR3 consists of 15 residues. The CDR3 DNA sequence: TGTGCCAGCAGCGTCCAGACAGGGTGGACCGGGGAGCTGTTTTTT. Translation: CASSVQTGWTGELFF. The full variable domain, its missing parts supplied by reference TRBV9 and TRBJ2-2, is DSGVTQTPKHLITATGQRVTLRCSPRSGDLSVYWYQQSLDQGLQFLIQYYNGEERAKGNILERFSAQQFPDLHSELNLSSLELGDSALYFCASSVQTGWTGELFFGEGSRLTVL.

The rearrangement uses TRBV7-9 and TRBJ2-5; D is possibly TRBD1 (7 bases). The CDR3 spans 14 residues. V lost 0 bases and J 5 bases, leaving 10 bases between the germline ends. From germline, CDR1 is SEHNR and CDR2 FQNEAQ (reference sequence). The CDR3 region is CASSLAGGGETQYF. The CDR3 DNA reads as TGTGCCAGCAGCTTAGCCGGAGGGGGCGAGACCCAGTACTTC.

The chain combines TRBV28 with TRBJ1-6; 7 nucleotides match TRBD1. After removal of 5 bases from V and 6 bases from J, the junction contained 10 bases not matched to a gene. Germline-derived CDR1 and CDR2 are MDHEN and SYDVKM. The CDR3 is 16 residues long. This CDR3 reads CASSPRQGNPNSPLHF. The CDR3 region has the DNA TGTGCCAGCAGTCCGCGACAGGGAAACCCTAATTCACCCCTCCACTTT. The full variable domain, its missing parts supplied by reference TRBV28 and TRBJ1-6, is DVKVTQSSRYLVKRTGEKVFLECVQDMDHENMFWYRQDPGLGLRLIYFSYDVKMKEKGDIPEGYSVSREKKERFSLILESASTNQTSMYLCASSPRQGNPNSPLHFGNGTRLTVT.

The J gene is TRBJ1-2, the V gene TRBV25-1; TRBD1 aligns across 7 bases. Germline V lookup: CDR1 MGHDK, CDR2 SYGVNS. The CDR3 consists of 15 residues. V dropped 6 bases and J dropped 6; count of bases not matched to a gene: 13. CDR3: CASSNSPTGDDGYTF. The CDR3 DNA reads as TGTGCCAGCAGCAACAGCCCCACAGGGGACGATGGCTACACCTTC.

This clone was observed a handful of times. V is TRBV5-4 and J is TRBJ1-3; the D gene is possibly TRBD1 (6 bases). Germline V gives CDR1 SGHNT, CDR2 YYREEE (reference sequence). This CDR3 spans 16 amino acids. V shed 2 bases and J shed 2 bases, with 14 bases lying between them. In DNA, the CDR3 is TGTGCCAGCAGCTTTTGGGGCGCAGGGGCTGGAAACACCATATATTTT. It specifies CASSFWGAGAGNTIYF. The variable domain in full, completed from reference TRBV5-4 and TRBJ1-3, reads ETGVTQSPTHLIKTRGQQVTLRCSSQSGHNTVSWYQQALGQGPQFIFQYYREEENGRGNFPPRFSGLQFPNYSSELNVNALELDDSALYLCASSFWGAGAGNTIYFGEGSWLTVV.